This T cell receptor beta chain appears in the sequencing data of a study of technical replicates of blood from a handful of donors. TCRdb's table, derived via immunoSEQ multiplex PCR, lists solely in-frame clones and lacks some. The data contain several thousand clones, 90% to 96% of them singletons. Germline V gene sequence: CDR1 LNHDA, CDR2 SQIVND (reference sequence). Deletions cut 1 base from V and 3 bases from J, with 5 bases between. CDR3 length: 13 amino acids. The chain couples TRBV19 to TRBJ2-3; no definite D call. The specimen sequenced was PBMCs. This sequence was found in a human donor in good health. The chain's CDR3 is CASSIGATDTQYF. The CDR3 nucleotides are TGTGCCAGTAGTATAGGAGCAACAGATACGCAGTATTTT.